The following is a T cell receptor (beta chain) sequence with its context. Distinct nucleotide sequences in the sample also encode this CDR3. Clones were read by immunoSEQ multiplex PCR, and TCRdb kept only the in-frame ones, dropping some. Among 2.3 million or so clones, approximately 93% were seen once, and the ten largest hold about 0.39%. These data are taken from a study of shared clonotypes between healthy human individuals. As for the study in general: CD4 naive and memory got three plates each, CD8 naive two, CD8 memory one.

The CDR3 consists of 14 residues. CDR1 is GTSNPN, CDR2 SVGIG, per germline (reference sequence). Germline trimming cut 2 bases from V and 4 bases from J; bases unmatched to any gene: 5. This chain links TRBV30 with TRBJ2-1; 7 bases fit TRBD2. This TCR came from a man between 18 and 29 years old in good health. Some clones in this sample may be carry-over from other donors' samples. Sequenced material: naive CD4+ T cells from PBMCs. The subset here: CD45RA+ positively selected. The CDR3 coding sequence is TGTGCCTGGAGTCCGCTAGCGGTTTACAATGAGCAGTTCTTC. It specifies CAWSPLAVYNEQFF.